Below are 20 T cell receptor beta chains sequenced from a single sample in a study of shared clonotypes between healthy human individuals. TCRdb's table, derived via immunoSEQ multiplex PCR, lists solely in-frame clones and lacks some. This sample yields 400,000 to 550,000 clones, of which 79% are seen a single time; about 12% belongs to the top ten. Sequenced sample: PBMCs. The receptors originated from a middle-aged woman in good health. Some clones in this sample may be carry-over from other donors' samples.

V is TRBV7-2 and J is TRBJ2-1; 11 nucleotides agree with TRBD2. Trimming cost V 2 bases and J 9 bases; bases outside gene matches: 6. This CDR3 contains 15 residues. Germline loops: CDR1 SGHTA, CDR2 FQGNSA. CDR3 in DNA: TGTGCCAGCAGCTTAAGACTAGCGGGAACCGTTGAGCAGTTCTTC. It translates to CASSLRLAGTVEQFF. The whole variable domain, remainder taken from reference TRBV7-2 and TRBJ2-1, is GAGVSQSPSNKVTEKGKDVELRCDPISGHTALYWYRQSLGQGLEFLIYFQGNSAPDKSGLPSDRFSAERTGGSVSTLTIQRTQQEDSAVYLCASSLRLAGTVEQFFGPGTRLTVL.

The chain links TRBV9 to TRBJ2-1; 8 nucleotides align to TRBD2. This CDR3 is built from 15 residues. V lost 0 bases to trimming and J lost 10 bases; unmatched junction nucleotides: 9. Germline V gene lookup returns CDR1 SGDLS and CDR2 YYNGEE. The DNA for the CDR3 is TGTGCCAGCAGCGTAGAGGGGACTAGGACCTGGGAGCAGTTCTTC. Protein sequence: CASSVEGTRTWEQFF. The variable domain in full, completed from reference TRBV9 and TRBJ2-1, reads DSGVTQTPKHLITATGQRVTLRCSPRSGDLSVYWYQQSLDQGLQFLIQYYNGEERAKGNILERFSAQQFPDLHSELNLSSLELGDSALYFCASSVEGTRTWEQFFGPGTRLTVL.

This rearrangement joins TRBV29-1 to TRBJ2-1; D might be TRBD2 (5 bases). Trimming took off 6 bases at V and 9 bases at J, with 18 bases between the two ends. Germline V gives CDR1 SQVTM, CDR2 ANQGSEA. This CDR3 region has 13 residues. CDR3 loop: CSVGIQVVGEQFF. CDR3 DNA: TGCAGCGTCGGGATCCAAGTCGTCGGTGAGCAGTTCTTC.

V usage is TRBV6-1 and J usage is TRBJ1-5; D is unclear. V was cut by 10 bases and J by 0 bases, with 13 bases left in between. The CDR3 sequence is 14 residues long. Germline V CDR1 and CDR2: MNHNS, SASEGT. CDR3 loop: CATQTDYSNQPQHF. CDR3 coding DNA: TGTGCCACCCAGACGGATTATAGCAATCAGCCCCAGCATTTT.

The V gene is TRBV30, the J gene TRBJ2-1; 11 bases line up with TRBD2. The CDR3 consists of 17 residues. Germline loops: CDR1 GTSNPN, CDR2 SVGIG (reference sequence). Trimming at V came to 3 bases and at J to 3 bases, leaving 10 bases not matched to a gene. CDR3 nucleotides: TGTGCCTGGAGGCGACTAGCGGGGACCGAGGGCTACAATGAGCAGTTCTTC. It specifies CAWRRLAGTEGYNEQFF.

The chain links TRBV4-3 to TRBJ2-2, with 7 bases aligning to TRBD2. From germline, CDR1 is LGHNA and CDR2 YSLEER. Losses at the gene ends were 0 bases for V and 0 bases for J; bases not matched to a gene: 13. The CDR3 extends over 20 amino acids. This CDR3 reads CASSQDLSLAEITNTGELFF. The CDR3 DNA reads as TGCGCCAGCAGCCAAGATTTGTCGCTAGCGGAAATTACGAACACCGGGGAGCTGTTTTTT.

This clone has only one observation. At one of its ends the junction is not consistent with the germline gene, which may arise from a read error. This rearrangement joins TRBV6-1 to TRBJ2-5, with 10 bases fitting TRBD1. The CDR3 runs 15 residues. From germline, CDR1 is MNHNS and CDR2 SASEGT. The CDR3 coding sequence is TGTGCCATCAGTGCCCGGGACAGGGGCCAAGAGACCCAGTACTTC. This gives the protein CAISARDRGQETQYF.

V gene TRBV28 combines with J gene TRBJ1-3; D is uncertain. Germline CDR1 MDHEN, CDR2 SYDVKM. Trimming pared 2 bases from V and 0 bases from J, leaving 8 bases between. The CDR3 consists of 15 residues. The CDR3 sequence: CASSLHLGSGNTIYF. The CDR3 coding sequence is TGTGCCAGCAGTTTACACCTCGGCTCTGGAAACACCATATATTTT. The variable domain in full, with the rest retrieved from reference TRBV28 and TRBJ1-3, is DVKVTQSSRYLVKRTGEKVFLECVQDMDHENMFWYRQDPGLGLRLIYFSYDVKMKEKGDIPEGYSVSREKKERFSLILESASTNQTSMYLCASSLHLGSGNTIYFGEGSWLTVV.

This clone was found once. Here the CDR3 DNA reads TGCGCCAGCAGCGGTGGCGATTCCTACAATGAGCAGTTCTTC. Encoded protein: CASSGGDSYNEQFF. This chain uses TRBV5-1 with TRBJ2-1; D not certain. This CDR3 is built from 14 residues. Germline values: CDR1 SGHRS, CDR2 YFSETQ. With 4 bases removed from V and 1 base from J, the gap between germline ends came to 9 bases.

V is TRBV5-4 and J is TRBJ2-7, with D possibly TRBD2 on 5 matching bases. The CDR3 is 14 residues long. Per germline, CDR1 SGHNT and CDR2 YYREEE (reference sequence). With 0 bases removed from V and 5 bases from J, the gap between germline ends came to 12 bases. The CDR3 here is CASSLGRGTDEQYF. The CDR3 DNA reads TGTGCCAGCAGCTTGGGTCGGGGAACGGACGAGCAGTACTTC.

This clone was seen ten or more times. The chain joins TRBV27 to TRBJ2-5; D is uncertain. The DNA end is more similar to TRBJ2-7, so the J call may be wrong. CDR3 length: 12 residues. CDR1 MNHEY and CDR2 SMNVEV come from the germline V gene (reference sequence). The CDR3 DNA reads TGTGCCAGCAGGTCCCCCTCGTACGAGCAGTACTTC. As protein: CASRSPSYEQYF.

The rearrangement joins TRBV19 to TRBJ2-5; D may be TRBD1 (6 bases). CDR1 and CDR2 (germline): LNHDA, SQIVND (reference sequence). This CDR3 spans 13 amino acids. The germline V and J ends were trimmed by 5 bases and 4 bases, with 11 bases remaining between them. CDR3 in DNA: TGTGCCAGTAGTGCCCGACAGGCAGAGACCCAGTACTTC. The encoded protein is CASSARQAETQYF.

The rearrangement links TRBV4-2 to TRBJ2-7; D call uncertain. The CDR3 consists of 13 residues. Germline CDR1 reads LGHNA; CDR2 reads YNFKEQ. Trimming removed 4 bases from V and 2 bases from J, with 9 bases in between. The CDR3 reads CASSLGRTYEQYF. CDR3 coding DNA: TGTGCCAGCAGCCTCGGGCGTACCTACGAGCAGTACTTC.

The CDR3 DNA is TGTGCCTGGAGTGGAGGGATCGCAACCGGGGAGCTGTTTTTT. This translates into CAWSGGIATGELFF. The J gene is TRBJ2-2, the V gene TRBV30, with D possibly being TRBD2 (5 bases). This CDR3 is built from 14 residues. The germline gives CDR1 GTSNPN, CDR2 SVGIG (reference sequence). With 1 base removed from V and 5 bases from J, the gap between germline ends came to 11 bases. Looking up the rest from reference TRBV30 and TRBJ2-2 gives the full variable domain: SQTIHQWPATLVQPVGSPLSLECTVEGTSNPNLYWYRQAAGRGLQLLFYSVGIGQISSEVPQNLSASRPQDRQFILSSKKLLLSDSGFYLCAWSGGIATGELFFGEGSRLTVL.

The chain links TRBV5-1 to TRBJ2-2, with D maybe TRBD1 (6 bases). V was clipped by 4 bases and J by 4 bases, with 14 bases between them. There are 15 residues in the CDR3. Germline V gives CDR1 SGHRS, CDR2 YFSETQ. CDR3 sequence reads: CASSPGGRGTGELFF. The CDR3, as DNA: TGCGCCAGCAGCCCGGGTGGCAGGGGCACCGGGGAGCTGTTTTTT.

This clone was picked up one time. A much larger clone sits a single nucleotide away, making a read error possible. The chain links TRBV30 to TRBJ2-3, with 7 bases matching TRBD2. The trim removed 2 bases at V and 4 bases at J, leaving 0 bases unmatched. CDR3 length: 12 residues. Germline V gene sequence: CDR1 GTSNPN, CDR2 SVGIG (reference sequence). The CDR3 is CAWSTSADTQYF. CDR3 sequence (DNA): TGTGCCTGGAGTACTAGCGCAGATACGCAGTATTTT.

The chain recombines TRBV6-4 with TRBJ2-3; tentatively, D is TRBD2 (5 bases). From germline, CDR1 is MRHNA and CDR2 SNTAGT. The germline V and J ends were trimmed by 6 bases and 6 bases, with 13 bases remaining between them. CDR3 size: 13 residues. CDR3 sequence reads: CASSAVEADTQYF. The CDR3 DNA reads TGTGCCAGCAGCGCGGTGGAGGCGGATACGCAGTATTTT.

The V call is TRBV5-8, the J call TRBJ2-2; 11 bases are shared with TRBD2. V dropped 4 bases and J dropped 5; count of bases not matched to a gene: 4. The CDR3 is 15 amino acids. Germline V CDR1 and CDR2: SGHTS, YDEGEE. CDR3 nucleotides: TGTGCCAGCAGCCCTAGCGGGAGGTTTACCGGGGAGCTGTTTTTT. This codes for CASSPSGRFTGELFF.

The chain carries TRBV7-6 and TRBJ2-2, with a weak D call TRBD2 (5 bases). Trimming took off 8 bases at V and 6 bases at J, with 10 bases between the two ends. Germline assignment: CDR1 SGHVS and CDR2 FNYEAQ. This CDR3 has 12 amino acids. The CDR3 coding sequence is TGTGCCAGCCTGAGGGTAGCCGGGGAGCTGTTTTTT. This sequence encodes CASLRVAGELFF.

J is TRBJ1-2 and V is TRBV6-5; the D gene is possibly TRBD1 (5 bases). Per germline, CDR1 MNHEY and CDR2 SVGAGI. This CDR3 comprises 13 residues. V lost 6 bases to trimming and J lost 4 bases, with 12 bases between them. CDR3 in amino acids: CASSPGRIYGYTF. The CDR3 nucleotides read TGTGCCAGCAGCCCGGGACGGATCTATGGCTACACCTTC.